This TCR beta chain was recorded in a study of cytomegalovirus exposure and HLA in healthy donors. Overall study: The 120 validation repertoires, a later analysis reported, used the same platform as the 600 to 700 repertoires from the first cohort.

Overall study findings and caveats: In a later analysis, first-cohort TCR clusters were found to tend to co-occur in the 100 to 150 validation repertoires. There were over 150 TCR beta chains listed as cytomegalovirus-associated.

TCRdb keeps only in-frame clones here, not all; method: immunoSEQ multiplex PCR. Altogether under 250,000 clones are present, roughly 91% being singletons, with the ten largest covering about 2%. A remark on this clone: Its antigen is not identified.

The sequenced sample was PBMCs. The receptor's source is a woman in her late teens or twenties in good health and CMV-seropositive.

This CDR3 reads CASKGLAGNNEQFF. The CDR3 DNA follows: TGTGCCAGCAAGGGGCTAGCGGGAAACAATGAGCAGTTCTTC. J is TRBJ2-1 and V is TRBV27, with 9 bases aligning to TRBD2. CDR3 length: 14 amino acids. CDR1 is MNHEY and CDR2 is SMNVEV in the germline V gene (reference sequence). The trim removed 7 bases at V and 5 bases at J, leaving 6 bases unmatched.